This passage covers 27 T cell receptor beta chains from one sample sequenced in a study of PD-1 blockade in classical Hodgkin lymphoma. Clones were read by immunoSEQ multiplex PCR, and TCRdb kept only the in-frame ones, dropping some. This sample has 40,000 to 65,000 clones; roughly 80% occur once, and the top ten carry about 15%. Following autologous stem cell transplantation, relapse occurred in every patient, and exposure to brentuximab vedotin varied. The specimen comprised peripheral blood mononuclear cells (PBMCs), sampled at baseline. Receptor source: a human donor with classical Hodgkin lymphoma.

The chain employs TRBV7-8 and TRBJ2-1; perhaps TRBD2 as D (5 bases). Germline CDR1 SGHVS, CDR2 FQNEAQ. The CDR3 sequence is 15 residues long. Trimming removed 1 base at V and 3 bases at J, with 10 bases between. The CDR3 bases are TGTGCCAGCAGCTTAGAGGCTAGCAACTACAATGAGCAGTTCTTC. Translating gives CASSLEASNYNEQFF.

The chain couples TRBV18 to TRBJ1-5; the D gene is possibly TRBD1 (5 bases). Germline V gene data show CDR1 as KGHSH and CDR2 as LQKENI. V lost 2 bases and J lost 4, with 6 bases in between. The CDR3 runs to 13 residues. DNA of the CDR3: TGTGCCAGCTCACCAGCAGGGAATCAGCCCCAGCATTTT. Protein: CASSPAGNQPQHF.

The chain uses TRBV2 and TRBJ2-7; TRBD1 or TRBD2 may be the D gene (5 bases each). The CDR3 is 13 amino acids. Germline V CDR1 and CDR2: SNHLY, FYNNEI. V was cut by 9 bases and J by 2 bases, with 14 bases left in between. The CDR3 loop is CASHSGTPYEQYV. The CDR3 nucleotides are TGTGCCAGTCACTCCGGGACCCCCTACGAGCAGTACGTC.

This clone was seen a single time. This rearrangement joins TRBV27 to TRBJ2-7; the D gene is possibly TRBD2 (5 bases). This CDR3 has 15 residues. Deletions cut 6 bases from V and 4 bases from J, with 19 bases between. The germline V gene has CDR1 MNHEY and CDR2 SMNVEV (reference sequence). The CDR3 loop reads CASRGQGGGAYEQYF. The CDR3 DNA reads TGTGCCAGCAGGGGCCAAGGAGGAGGAGCTTACGAGCAGTACTTC.

CDR3 amino acids: CASSPSRAGGNTEAFF. For the CDR3, the DNA is TGTGCCAGCAGTCCCTCTAGGGCAGGGGGCAACACTGAAGCTTTCTTT. The gene calls are TRBV6-6 and TRBJ1-1, with 8 bases aligning to TRBD1. V lost 5 bases, J lost 2 bases, and 10 bases stayed unmatched. Germline CDR1 and CDR2: MNHNY and SVGAGI (reference sequence). This CDR3 has 16 residues.

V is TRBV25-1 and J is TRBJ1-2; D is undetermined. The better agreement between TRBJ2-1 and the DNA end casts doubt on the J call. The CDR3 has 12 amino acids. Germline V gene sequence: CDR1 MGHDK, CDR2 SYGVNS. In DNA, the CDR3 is TGTGCCAGCAGTGAATGGGAAAAGGGACAGTTCTTC. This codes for CASSEWEKGQFF.

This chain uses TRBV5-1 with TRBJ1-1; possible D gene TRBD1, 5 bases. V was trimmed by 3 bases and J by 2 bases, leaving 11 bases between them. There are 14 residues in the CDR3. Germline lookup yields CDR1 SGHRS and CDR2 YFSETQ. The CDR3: CASSSGHSNTEAFF. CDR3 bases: TGCGCCAGCAGCTCCGGACATAGCAACACTGAAGCTTTCTTT. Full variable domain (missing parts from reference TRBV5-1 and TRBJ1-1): KAGVTQTPRYLIKTRGQQVTLSCSPISGHRSVSWYQQTPGQGLQFLFEYFSETQRNKGNFPGRFSGRQFSNSRSEMNVSTLELGDSALYLCASSSGHSNTEAFFGQGTRLTVV.

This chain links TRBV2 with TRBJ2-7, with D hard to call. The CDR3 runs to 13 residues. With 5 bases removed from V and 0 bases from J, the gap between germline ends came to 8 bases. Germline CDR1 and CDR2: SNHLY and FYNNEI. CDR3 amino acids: CASSPTYSYEQYF. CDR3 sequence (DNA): TGTGCCAGCAGTCCGACCTACTCCTACGAGCAGTACTTC.

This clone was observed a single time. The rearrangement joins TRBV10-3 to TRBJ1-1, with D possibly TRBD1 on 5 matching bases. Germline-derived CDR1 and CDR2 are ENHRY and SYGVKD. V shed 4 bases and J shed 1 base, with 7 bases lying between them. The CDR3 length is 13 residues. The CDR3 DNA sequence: TGTGCCATCAGTGTGGGGGGGAACACTGAAGCTTTCTTT. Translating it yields CAISVGGNTEAFF.

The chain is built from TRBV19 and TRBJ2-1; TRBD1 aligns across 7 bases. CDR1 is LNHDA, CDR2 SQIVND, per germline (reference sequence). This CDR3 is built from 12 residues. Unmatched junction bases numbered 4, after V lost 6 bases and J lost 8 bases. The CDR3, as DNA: TGTGCCAGTAGGGGAGACAGGGATGAGCAGTTCTTC. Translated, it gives CASRGDRDEQFF.

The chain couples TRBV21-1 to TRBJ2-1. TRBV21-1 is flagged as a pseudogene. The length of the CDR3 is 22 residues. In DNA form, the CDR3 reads TGTGCCAGCAGCAAAATCGGCCCTGAGGAGACTCCCCTAGGGTACGACTACAATGAGCAGTTCTTC. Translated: CASSKIGPEETPLGYDYNEQFF.

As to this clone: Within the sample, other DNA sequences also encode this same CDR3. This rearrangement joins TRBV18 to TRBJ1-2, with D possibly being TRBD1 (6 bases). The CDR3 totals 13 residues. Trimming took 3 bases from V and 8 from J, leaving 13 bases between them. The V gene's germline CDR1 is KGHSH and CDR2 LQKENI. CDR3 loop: CASSPPTGYGYTF. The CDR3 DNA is TGTGCCAGCTCACCGCCTACAGGGTACGGCTACACCTTC.

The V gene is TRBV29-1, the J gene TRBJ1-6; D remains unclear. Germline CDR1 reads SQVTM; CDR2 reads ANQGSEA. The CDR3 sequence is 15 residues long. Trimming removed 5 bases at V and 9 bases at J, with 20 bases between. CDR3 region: CSVPGGRQIGSPLHF. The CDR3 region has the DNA TGCAGCGTTCCCGGAGGGCGGCAGATTGGTTCACCCCTCCACTTT.

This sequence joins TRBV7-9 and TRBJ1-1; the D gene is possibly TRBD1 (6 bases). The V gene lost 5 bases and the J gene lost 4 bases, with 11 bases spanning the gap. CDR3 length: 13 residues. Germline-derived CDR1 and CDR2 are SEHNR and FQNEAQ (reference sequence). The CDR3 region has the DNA TGTGCCAGCAGCCCCGGGGGCCCCACTGAAGCTTTCTTT. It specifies CASSPGGPTEAFF.

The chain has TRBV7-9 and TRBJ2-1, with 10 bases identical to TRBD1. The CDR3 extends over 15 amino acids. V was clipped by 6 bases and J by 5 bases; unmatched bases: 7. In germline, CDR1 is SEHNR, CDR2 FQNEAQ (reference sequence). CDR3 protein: CASSPGTGEDNEQFF. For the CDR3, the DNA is TGTGCCAGCAGTCCCGGGACAGGGGAAGACAATGAGCAGTTCTTC.

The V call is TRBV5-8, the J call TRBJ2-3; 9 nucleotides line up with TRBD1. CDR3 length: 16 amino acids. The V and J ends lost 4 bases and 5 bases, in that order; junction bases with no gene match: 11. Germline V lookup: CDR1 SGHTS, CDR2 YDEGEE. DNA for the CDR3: TGTGCCAGCAGCCTCGAGGGGACAGGGTGGGGAGATACGCAGTATTTT. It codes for CASSLEGTGWGDTQYF. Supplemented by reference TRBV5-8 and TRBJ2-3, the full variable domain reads EAGVTQSPTHLIKTRGQQATLRCSPISGHTSVYWYQQALGLGLQFLLWYDEGEERNRGNFPPRFSGRQFPNYSSELNVNALELEDSALYLCASSLEGTGWGDTQYFGPGTRLTVL.

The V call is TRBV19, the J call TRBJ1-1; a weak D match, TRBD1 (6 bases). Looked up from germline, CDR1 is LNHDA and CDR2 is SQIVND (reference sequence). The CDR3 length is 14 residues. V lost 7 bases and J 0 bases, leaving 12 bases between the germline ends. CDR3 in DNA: TGTGCCAGTAATAGGGGACAATTGAACACTGAAGCTTTCTTT. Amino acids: CASNRGQLNTEAFF.

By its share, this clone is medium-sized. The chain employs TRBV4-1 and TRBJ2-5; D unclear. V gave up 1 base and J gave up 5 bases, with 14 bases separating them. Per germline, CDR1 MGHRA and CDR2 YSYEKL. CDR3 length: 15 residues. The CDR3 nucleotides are TGCGCCAGCAGCCAAGGGCCCATTGCGAGGGAGACCCAGTACTTC. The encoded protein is CASSQGPIARETQYF.

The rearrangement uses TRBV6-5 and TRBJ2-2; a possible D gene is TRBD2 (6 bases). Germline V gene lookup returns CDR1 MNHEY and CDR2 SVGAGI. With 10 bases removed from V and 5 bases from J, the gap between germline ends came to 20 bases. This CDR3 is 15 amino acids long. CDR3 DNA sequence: TGTGCCACGCTGCCGGGACTCCCAAGGACCGGGGAGCTGTTTTTT. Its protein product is CATLPGLPRTGELFF.

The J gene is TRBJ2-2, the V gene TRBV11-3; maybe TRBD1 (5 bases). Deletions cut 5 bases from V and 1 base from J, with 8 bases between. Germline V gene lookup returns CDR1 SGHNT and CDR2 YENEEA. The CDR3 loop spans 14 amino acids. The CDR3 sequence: CASSRDRNTGELFF. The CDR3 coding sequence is TGTGCCAGCAGCCGCGACAGGAACACCGGGGAGCTGTTTTTT.

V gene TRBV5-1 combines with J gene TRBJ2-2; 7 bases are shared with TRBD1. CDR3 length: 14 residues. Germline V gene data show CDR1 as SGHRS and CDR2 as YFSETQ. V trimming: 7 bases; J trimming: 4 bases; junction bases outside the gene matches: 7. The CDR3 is CASYRDRLTGELFF. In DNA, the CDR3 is TGCGCCAGCTACCGGGACAGACTCACCGGGGAGCTGTTTTTT. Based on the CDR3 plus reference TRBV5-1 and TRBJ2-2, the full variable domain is KAGVTQTPRYLIKTRGQQVTLSCSPISGHRSVSWYQQTPGQGLQFLFEYFSETQRNKGNFPGRFSGRQFSNSRSEMNVSTLELGDSALYLCASYRDRLTGELFFGEGSRLTVL.

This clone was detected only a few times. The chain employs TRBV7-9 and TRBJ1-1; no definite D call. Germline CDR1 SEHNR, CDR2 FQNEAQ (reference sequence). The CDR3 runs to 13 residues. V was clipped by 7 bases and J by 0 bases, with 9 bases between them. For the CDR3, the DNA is TGTGCCAGCACCCTAGTGGTGAACACTGAAGCTTTCTTT. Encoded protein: CASTLVVNTEAFF. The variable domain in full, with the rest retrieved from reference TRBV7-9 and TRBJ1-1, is DTGVSQNPRHKITKRGQNVTFRCDPISEHNRLYWYRQTLGQGPEFLTYFQNEAQLEKSRLLSDRFSAERPKGSFSTLEIQRTEQGDSAMYLCASTLVVNTEAFFGQGTRLTVV.

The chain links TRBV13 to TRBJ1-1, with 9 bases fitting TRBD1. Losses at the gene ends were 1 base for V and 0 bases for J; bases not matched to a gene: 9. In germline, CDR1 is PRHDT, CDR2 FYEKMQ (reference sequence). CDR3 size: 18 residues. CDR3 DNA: TGTGCCAGCAGCTTAGAAGCGGGACAGGGAGGGCTGAACACTGAAGCTTTCTTT. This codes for CASSLEAGQGGLNTEAFF.

DNA for the CDR3: TGTGCCATCAGCCCCCAAGGGGTCGAGGAAAAACTGTTTTTT. Translating gives CAISPQGVEEKLFF. The chain links TRBV10-3 to TRBJ1-4, with a possible D match to TRBD1 (5 bases). CDR1 and CDR2 (germline): ENHRY, SYGVKD. The CDR3 consists of 14 residues. V lost 6 bases to trimming and J lost 8 bases, with 16 bases between them.

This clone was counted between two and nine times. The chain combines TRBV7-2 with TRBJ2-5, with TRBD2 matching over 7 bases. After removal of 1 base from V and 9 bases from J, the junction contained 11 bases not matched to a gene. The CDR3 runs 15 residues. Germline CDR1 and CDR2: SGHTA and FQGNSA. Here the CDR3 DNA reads TGTGCCAGCAGCTTAGGGGGTAGCGGGTCCGGGGCCCAGTACTTC. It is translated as CASSLGGSGSGAQYF.

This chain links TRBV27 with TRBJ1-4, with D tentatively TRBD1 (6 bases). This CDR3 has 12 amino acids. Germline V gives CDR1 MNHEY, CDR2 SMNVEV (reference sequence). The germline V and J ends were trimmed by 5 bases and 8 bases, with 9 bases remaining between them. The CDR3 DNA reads TGTGCCAGCAGTCGGGACAAAGAAAAACTGTTTTTT. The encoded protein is CASSRDKEKLFF.

CDR3 DNA: TGTGCCAGCAGCTATAGGGGACAGGCCTTCGAGCGTTGGCAAGAGACCCAGTACTTC. It codes for CASSYRGQAFERWQETQYF. The V and J genes are TRBV7-8 and TRBJ2-5; 8 nucleotides line up with TRBD1. Per germline, CDR1 SGHVS and CDR2 FQNEAQ. V lost 4 bases to trimming and J lost 2 bases; unmatched junction nucleotides: 18. There are 19 residues in the CDR3.